This is a list of T cell receptor beta chains from one sample in a study of blood T cell repertoires in COVID-19. Profiling relied on immunoSEQ multiplex PCR, and the TCRdb table lists in-frame clones only, not all of them. The table shows 300,000 to 350,000 clones, with more than 85% occurring only once. The sequenced material came from PBMCs or T cells enriched from blood (not recorded which). These TCRs come from a woman in her 30s who had been exposed to COVID-19. Both conserved end residues are part of each CDR3. The D gene is left open where the match is weak. The listing skips clone size in some rows; elsewhere it reads once, few, many or a size class.

D,J,V,size,CDR3,DNA
.,TRBJ1-4,TRBV4-1,.,CASSQKTGINEKLFF,TGCGCCAGCAGCCAGAAGACAGGCATTAATGAAAAACTGTTTTTT
.,TRBJ1-1,TRBV4-3,.,CASSQGRAIRENTEAFF,TGCGCCAGCAGCCAAGGAAGAGCGATCAGGGAAAACACTGAAGCTTTCTTT
.,TRBJ1-5,TRBV6-6,.,CASSRDDRYYQPQHF,TGTGCCAGCAGTCGGGACGACAGGTATTATCAGCCCCAGCATTTT
TRBD1,TRBJ1-4,TRBV9,.,CASSGDRGSEKLFF,TGTGCCAGCAGCGGGGACAGGGGGAGTGAAAAACTGTTTTTT
TRBD1,TRBJ1-4,TRBV29-1,.,CSVEGQGSEKLFF,TGCAGCGTTGAGGGACAGGGGAGTGAAAAACTGTTTTTT
.,TRBJ1-3,TRBV7-3,.,CASSSLCGSSGNTIYF,.
.,TRBJ1-2,TRBV20-1,.,CSAPDSYGYTF,TGCAGTGCTCCCGACAGCTATGGCTACACCTTC
TRBD1,TRBJ2-4,TRBV19,.,CASKKTGGRGNIQYF,TGTGCCAGTAAAAAGACAGGGGGTCGGGGAAACATTCAGTACTTC
TRBD1,TRBJ2-5,TRBV7-9,.,CATGTDRVTQYF,TGTGCCACTGGGACCGACAGGGTGACCCAGTACTTC
TRBD1,TRBJ1-5,TRBV7-8,.,CASSLEGQGPYSNQPQHF,TGTGCCAGCAGCTTAGAGGGACAGGGCCCGTATAGCAATCAGCCCCAGCATTTT
.,TRBJ2-7,TRBV6-5,.,CASSYSGGSPYEQYF,TGTGCCAGCAGTTACTCGGGAGGCAGCCCCTACGAGCAGTACTTC
.,TRBJ2-5,TRBV20-1,.,CSAEKGKTQYF,TGCAGTGCGGAGAAGGGGAAGACCCAGTACTTC
TRBD2,TRBJ2-3,TRBV11-2,.,CASRGQAGRSTDTQYF,TGTGCCAGCAGGGGGCAAGCGGGGAGAAGCACAGATACGCAGTATTTT
TRBD1,TRBJ1-1,TRBV6-5,.,CASRQGSRAEAFF,TGTGCCAGCAGACAGGGGTCTCGGGCTGAAGCTTTCTTT
TRBD1,TRBJ1-3,TRBV19,.,CASSIRTGSSSGNTIYF,TGTGCCAGTAGTATCCGGACAGGTTCTAGCTCTGGAAACACCATATATTTT
TRBD1,TRBJ1-5,TRBV9,once,CASSVGTGINQPQHF,TGTGCCAGCAGCGTAGGGACAGGGATCAATCAGCCCCAGCATTTT
TRBD2,TRBJ2-1,TRBV9,.,CASSLRLAGGREQFF,TGTGCCAGCAGCCTCCGACTAGCGGGGGGGCGTGAGCAGTTCTTC
TRBD1,TRBJ2-2,TRBV6-5,once,CASRTGVLTGELFF,TGTGCCAGCAGGACAGGGGTCCTCACCGGGGAGCTGTTTTTT
.,TRBJ1-1,TRBV2,.,CASSVEGGRAFF,TGTGCCAGCAGTGTAGAGGGAGGGAGAGCTTTCTTT
TRBD2,TRBJ2-7,TRBV5-1,.,CASSALPSGGLYEQYF,TGCGCCAGCAGCGCCTTACCTAGCGGGGGGCTCTACGAGCAGTACTTC
.,TRBJ2-7,TRBV5-1,.,CASSRLGVWYF,TGCGCCAGCAGCAGGCTCGGAGTGTGGTACTTC
TRBD1,TRBJ1-1,TRBV7-9,.,CASSLGRGPNTEAFF,TGTGCCAGCAGCTTAGGGAGGGGGCCGAACACTGAAGCTTTCTTT
TRBD2,TRBJ2-2,TRBV4-3,once,CASSHQAGRTGELFF,TGCGCCAGCAGCCATCAAGCGGGGAGGACCGGGGAGCTGTTTTTT
.,TRBJ1-1,TRBV18,.,CASSSGAGNTEAFF,TGTGCCAGCTCAAGCGGGGCGGGGAACACTGAAGCTTTCTTT
.,TRBJ1-2,TRBV12-3/TRBV12-4,once,CASSLGPGGGYTF,TGTGCCAGCAGTTTAGGTCCGGGTGGCGGCTACACCTTC
.,TRBJ1-5,TRBV4-1,.,CASSSRSLNQPQHF,TGCGCCAGCAGCTCTCGGAGCCTCAATCAGCCCCAGCATTTT
TRBD1,TRBJ1-5,TRBV30,.,CAPTGTNQPQHF,TGTGCACCGACAGGGACGAACCAGCCCCAGCATTTT
.,TRBJ1-6,TRBV4-2,.,CASSPIRGDSPLHF,TGTGCCAGCAGCCCAATAAGGGGTGATTCACCCCTCCACTTT
.,TRBJ1-4,TRBV7-9,.,CASSLTGINEKLFF,TGTGCCAGCAGCTTGACAGGAATTAATGAAAAACTGTTTTTT
.,TRBJ1-2,TRBV2,.,CASSRGSGRGGYTF,TGTGCCAGCAGTCGCGGGTCTGGGAGAGGAGGCTACACCTTC
.,TRBJ1-1,TRBV29-1,.,CSARRQFNPEAFF,TGCAGCGCCAGAAGACAGTTTAACCCTGAAGCTTTCTTT
.,TRBJ1-2,TRBV12-3/TRBV12-4,.,CASSSDRLYGYTF,TGTGCCAGCAGTTCGGACAGACTCTATGGCTACACCTTC
.,TRBJ2-7,TRBV3-1/TRBV3-2,.,CASSPDPGGAYEQYF,TGTGCCAGCAGCCCCGACCCTGGAGGGGCATACGAGCAGTACTTC
TRBD1,TRBJ1-5,TRBV7-2,once,CASRGTGGGNQPQHF,TGTGCCAGCAGGGGGACAGGGGGAGGAAATCAGCCCCAGCATTTT
TRBD1,TRBJ2-7,TRBV11-2,.,CATRGTGRYEQYF,TGTGCCACCCGGGGGACAGGTCGATACGAGCAGTACTTC
.,TRBJ1-1,TRBV4-1,.,CASSQDTKFRSEAFF,TGCGCCAGCAGCCAAGATACGAAATTTCGGAGTGAAGCTTTCTTT
.,TRBJ1-1,TRBV5-1,.,CASSPPPATGRNTEAFF,TGCGCCAGCAGCCCTCCCCCCGCGACAGGACGGAACACTGAAGCTTTCTTT
.,TRBJ2-7,TRBV4-1,once,CASSQASGLRPSYEQYF,TGCGCCAGCAGCCAAGCTTCAGGGCTCAGACCTTCCTACGAGCAGTACTTC
TRBD1,TRBJ1-1,TRBV5-6,.,CASSLDRGATEAFF,TGTGCCAGCAGCTTAGACAGGGGTGCCACTGAAGCTTTCTTT
TRBD1,TRBJ2-7,TRBV7-9,.,CASSLPERVREGQGYEQYF,TGTGCCAGCAGCCTACCCGAACGAGTTCGGGAGGGACAGGGGTACGAGCAGTACTTC
TRBD2,TRBJ2-2,TRBV10-3,.,CAIRLAGGSGELFF,TGTGCCATCCGGCTAGCGGGGGGGTCCGGGGAGCTGTTTTTT
TRBD1,TRBJ1-1,TRBV29-1,few,CSVRALDRRIEAFF,TGCAGCGTTAGGGCATTGGACAGGCGGATTGAAGCTTTCTTT
.,TRBJ1-5,TRBV5-1,.,CASSLAPRTSNQPQHF,TGCGCCAGCAGCTTGGCCCCACGGACTTCTAATCAGCCCCAGCATTTT